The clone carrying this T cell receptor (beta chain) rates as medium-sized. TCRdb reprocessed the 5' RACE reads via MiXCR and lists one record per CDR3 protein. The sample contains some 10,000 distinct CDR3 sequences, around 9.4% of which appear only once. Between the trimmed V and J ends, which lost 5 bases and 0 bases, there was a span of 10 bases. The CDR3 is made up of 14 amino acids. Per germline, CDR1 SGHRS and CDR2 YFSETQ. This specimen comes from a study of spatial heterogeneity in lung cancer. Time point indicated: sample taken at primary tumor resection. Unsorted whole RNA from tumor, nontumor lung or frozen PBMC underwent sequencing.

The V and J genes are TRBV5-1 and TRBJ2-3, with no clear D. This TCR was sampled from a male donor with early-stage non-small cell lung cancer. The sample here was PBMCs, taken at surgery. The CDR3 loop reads CASREGPSTDTQYF. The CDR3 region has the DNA TGCGCCAGCAGGGAAGGACCTAGCACAGATACGCAGTATTTT.